This TCR beta chain was captured in a study of spatial heterogeneity in lung cancer. Study background: Alpha-chain detections were consistently fewer than beta-chain detections among the sequences. General study findings and limits: There were more appearances of ubiquitous expanded tumor TCRs in blood at resection than at follow-up.

CDR1 and CDR2 from the germline V gene are ENHRY and SYGVKD. The V segment lost 0 bases and the J segment 3 bases; nucleotides outside the gene matches: 6. This CDR3 has 17 amino acids. Of note for this clonotype: Antigen specificity is unknown.

TCR cDNA molecules were tagged individually, and each one carried a unique molecular identifier. In TCRdb, the 5' RACE reads were re-called with MiXCR into one record per CDR3 protein. The sample has around 74,000 distinct CDR3 sequences, about 14% seen once. Documented time point: sample taken at primary tumor resection. Material for sequencing was whole RNA from tumor, nontumor lung or frozen PBMC, left unsorted. Samples came from some 71 TRACERx patients with untreated early-stage lung cancer. This TCR was sampled from a male donor with early-stage non-small cell lung cancer. The rearrangement links TRBV10-3 to TRBJ2-1, with 9 bases matching TRBD2. Sample: PBMCs, taken at surgery. The DNA for the CDR3 is TGTGCCATCAGTGAGTCGCGGGCTAGCGGGGACTACAATGAGCAGTTCTTC. Translated: CAISESRASGDYNEQFF.